Sequencing of this T cell receptor (beta chain) was carried out in a study of cytomegalovirus exposure and HLA in healthy donors. Study overall: Later analysis reported that the 95 to 150 validation repertoires shared the platform of the approximately 690 first-cohort repertoires.

Measured with immunoSEQ multiplex PCR; TCRdb has only the in-frame clones, and not every one. This table has about 350,000 clones, approximately 90% appearing once. Study-level findings and limits: Accounts indicate the classifier identified cytomegalovirus status with strong specificity and sensitivity. Generally TCR sequences proved uncommon, though certain public TCRs appeared in numerous donors. Among TCR beta chains, those listed as cytomegalovirus-associated numbered roughly 150.

On this clone itself: Its matching antigen is unknown.

Germline CDR1 and CDR2: SGHTA and FQGNSA. The V gene lost 1 base and the J gene lost 3 bases, with 9 bases spanning the gap. CDR3 length: 14 amino acids. The TCR sequence derives from a woman under 40 in good health and CMV-seropositive. J is TRBJ2-5 and V is TRBV7-2; D is unresolved. Input material: PBMCs. The CDR3 nucleotides are TGTGCCAGCAGCTTAGTTTCTGGGAAAGAGACCCAGTACTTC. This encodes CASSLVSGKETQYF.